The 6 T cell receptor beta chains reported below all come from one sample, sequenced in a study of T cell changes during pregnancy in multiple sclerosis. Profiled with immunoSEQ multiplex PCR; TCRdb holds only in-frame clones, not every one. This sample has 40,000 to 50,000 clones; nearly 95% occur once, and the top ten carry approximately 0.49%. The input for sequencing was CD4+ T cells from peripheral blood mononuclear cells, taken in the first trimester of pregnancy. The origin of the receptors is a female donor with multiple sclerosis, enrolled in a pregnancy study.

The chain uses TRBV6-1 and TRBJ2-3; TRBD2 matches at 12 bases. V trimming: 10 bases; J trimming: 1 base; junction bases outside the gene matches: 0. Germline V gene lookup returns CDR1 MNHNS and CDR2 SASEGT. The CDR3 consists of 13 residues. Written as DNA, the CDR3 is TGTGCCACTAGCGGGGGGGGCACAGATACGCAGTATTTT. Protein: CATSGGGTDTQYF.

This chain links TRBV7-8 with TRBJ2-3, with D maybe TRBD2 (5 bases). V was cut by 5 bases and J by 10 bases, with 16 bases left in between. The CDR3 totals 13 residues. The germline gives CDR1 SGHVS, CDR2 FQNEAQ. Here the CDR3 DNA reads TGTGCCAGCAGCAGCGGAATCGGACGGGCGCAGTATTTT. Encoded protein: CASSSGIGRAQYF.

The V and J genes are TRBV9 and TRBJ1-3; the D is unclear. V lost 8 bases to trimming and J lost 1 base, with 13 bases between them. The CDR3 has 14 amino acids. Per germline, CDR1 SGDLS and CDR2 YYNGEE. The CDR3 loop reads CASTPRGSGNTIYF. The CDR3 nucleotides read TGTGCCAGTACCCCCCGGGGATCTGGAAACACCATATATTTT.

The chain carries TRBV7-8 and TRBJ1-1; no reliable D call. In germline, CDR1 is SGHVS, CDR2 FQNEAQ. Between the trimmed V and J ends, which lost 4 bases and 10 bases, there was a span of 7 bases. The length of the CDR3 is 10 residues. The CDR3 DNA is TGTGCCAGCAGCTCCGGAGTAGCTTTCTTT. This translates into CASSSGVAFF.

The genes are TRBV7-6 and TRBJ1-3; D remains unclear. With 5 bases removed from V and 2 bases from J, the gap between germline ends came to 7 bases. The CDR3 contains 13 residues. Germline V gene lookup returns CDR1 SGHVS and CDR2 FNYEAQ. CDR3 bases: TGTGCCAGCAGCACTATGACTGGAAACACCATATATTTT. It is translated as CASSTMTGNTIYF.

V and J are TRBV5-1 and TRBJ2-5; 9 bases map to TRBD2. This CDR3 comprises 15 residues. From germline, CDR1 is SGHRS and CDR2 YFSETQ. J gave up 5 bases and V 1 base, and 6 bases lay outside the gene matches. The chain's CDR3 is CASSLQRGAPETQYF. In DNA, the CDR3 is TGCGCCAGCAGCTTGCAGCGGGGGGCCCCTGAGACCCAGTACTTC.